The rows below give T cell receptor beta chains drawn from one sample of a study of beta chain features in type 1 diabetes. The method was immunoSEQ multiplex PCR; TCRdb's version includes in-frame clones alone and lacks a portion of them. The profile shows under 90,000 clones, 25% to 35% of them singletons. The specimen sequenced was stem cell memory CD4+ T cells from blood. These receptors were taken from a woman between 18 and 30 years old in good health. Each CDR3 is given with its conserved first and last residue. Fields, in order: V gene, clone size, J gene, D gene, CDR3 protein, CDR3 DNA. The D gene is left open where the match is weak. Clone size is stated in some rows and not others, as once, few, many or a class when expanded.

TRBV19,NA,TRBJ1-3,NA,CASTPHDSGNTIYF,TGTGCCAGCACACCCCACGACTCTGGAAACACCATATATTTT
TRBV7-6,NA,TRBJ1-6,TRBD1,CASSLAAGTANSPLHF,TGTGCCAGCAGCTTAGCCGCCGGGACAGCTAATTCACCCCTCCACTTT
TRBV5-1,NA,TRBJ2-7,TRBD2,CASSLGAAGSSYEQYF,TGCGCCAGCAGCTTGGGGGCAGCGGGAAGCTCCTACGAGCAGTACTTC
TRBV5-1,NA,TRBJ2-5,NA,CASSTRQPQETQYF,TGCGCCAGCAGCACTCGACAGCCCCAAGAGACCCAGTACTTC
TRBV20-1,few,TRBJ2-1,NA,CSARGGGAQFF,TGCAGTGCTAGAGGCGGAGGAGCGCAGTTCTTC
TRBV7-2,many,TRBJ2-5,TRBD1,CASSPRQGQETQYF,TGTGCCAGCAGCCCCCGACAGGGTCAAGAGACCCAGTACTTC
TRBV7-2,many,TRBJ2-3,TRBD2,CASSLGLAPDTQYF,TGTGCCAGCAGCCTCGGACTAGCGCCGGATACGCAGTATTTT
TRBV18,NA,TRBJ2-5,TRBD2,CASSQVGGSQETQYF,TGTGCCAGCTCACAAGTGGGAGGGTCTCAAGAGACCCAGTACTTC
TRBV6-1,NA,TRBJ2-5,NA,CASSEALGIYRNRETQYF,TGTGCCAGCAGTGAAGCTTTGGGGATATACAGGAACCGGGAGACCCAGTACTTC
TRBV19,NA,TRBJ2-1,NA,CASSSSGGDSPRPEQFF,TGTGCCAGTAGTAGTTCGGGCGGAGACAGTCCGCGGCCTGAGCAGTTCTTC
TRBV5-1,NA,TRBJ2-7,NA,CASSLQGSHRDEQYF,TGCGCCAGCAGCCTACAGGGCTCGCACAGGGACGAGCAGTACTTC
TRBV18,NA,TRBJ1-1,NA,CASSQQMNTEAFF,TGTGCCAGCTCACAACAGATGAACACTGAAGCTTTCTTT
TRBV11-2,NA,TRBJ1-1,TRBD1,CASSFQGAEAFF,TGTGCCAGCAGCTTCCAGGGGGCTGAAGCTTTCTTT
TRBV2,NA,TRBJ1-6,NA,CASLQGEIQPLHF,TGTGCCAGCCTACAGGGTGAGATTCAGCCCCTCCACTTT
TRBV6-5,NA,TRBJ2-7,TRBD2,CASSPGTSGSDEQYF,TGTGCCAGCAGCCCCGGGACTAGCGGATCCGACGAGCAGTACTTC
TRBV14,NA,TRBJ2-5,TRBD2,CASSRETSGGAWETQYF,TGTGCCAGCAGCCGAGAGACGAGCGGGGGGGCCTGGGAGACCCAGTACTTC
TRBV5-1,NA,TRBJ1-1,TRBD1,CASSFGTAPEVFF,TGCGCCAGCAGCTTCGGGACAGCCCCTGAAGTTTTCTTT
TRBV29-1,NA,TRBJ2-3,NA,CSVEALSDTQYF,TGCAGCGTTGAAGCCCTATCCGATACGCAGTATTTT
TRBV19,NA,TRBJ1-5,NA,CASSITGTPYQPQHF,TGTGCCAGTAGTATAACCGGGACACCATATCAGCCCCAGCATTTT
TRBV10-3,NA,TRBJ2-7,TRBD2,CAITPGLAAYEQYF,TGTGCCATCACCCCGGGACTAGCGGCCTACGAGCAGTACTTC
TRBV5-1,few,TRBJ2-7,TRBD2,CASSLGTSGEREQYF,TGCGCCAGCAGCTTGGGGACTAGCGGAGAACGCGAGCAGTACTTC
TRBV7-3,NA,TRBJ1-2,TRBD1,CASSLSDRVGSDGYTF,TGTGCCAGCAGCTTATCGGACAGGGTGGGGTCGGATGGCTACACCTTC
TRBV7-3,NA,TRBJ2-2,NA,CASSPRDLDTGELFF,TGTGCCAGCAGCCCCCGGGACTTAGACACCGGGGAGCTGTTTTTT
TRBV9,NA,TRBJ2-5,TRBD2,CASSVGASGRAKETQYF,TGTGCCAGCAGCGTAGGAGCTAGCGGGAGGGCCAAAGAGACCCAGTACTTC
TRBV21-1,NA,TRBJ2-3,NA,CASSSRGTESTDTQYF,TGTGCCAGCAGCTCCAGGGGGACGGAAAGCACAGATACGCAGTATTTT
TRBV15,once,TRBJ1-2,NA,CATSRVGLTGYTF,TGTGCCACCAGCAGAGTTGGCCTTACAGGCTACACCTTC
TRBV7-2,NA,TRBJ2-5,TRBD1,CASSFGQGETQYF,TGTGCCAGCAGCTTCGGACAGGGGGAGACCCAGTACTTC
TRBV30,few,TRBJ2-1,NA,CAWSVPSGTYNEQFF,TGTGCCTGGAGTGTACCCAGCGGCACCTACAATGAGCAGTTCTTC
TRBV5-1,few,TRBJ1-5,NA,CASSPGTDNQPQHF,TGCGCCAGCAGCCCTGGGACTGACAATCAGCCCCAGCATTTT
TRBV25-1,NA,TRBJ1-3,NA,CASSESLSGNTIYF,TGTGCCAGCAGTGAGTCCCTCTCTGGAAACACCATATATTTT
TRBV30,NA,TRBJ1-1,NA,CAWSVDWGSWNTEAFF,TGTGCCTGGAGTGTAGATTGGGGCAGTTGGAACACTGAAGCTTTCTTT
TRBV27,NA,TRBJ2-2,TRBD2,CASSQSQPGLAGVDGELFF,TGTGCCAGCAGTCAATCCCAACCGGGACTAGCGGGAGTTGACGGGGAGCTGTTTTTT
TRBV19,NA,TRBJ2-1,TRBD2,CASSPWTSGRAVEQFF,TGTGCCAGTAGTCCCTGGACTAGCGGGAGGGCGGTTGAGCAGTTCTTC
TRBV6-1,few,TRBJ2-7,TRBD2,CASSGQNLAGGYEQYF,TGTGCCAGCAGTGGGCAGAATCTAGCGGGAGGGTACGAGCAGTACTTC
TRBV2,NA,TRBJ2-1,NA,CASSRQSNEQFF,TGTGCCAGCAGCCGACAATCCAATGAGCAGTTCTTC